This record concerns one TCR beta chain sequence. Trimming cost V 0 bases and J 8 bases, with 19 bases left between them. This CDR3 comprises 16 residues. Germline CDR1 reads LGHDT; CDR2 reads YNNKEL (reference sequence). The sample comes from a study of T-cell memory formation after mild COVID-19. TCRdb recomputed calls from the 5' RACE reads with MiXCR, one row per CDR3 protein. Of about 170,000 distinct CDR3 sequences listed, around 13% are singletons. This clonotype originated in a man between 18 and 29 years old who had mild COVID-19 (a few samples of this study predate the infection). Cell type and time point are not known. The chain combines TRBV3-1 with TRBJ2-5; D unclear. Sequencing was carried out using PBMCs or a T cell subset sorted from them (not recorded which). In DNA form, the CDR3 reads TGTGCCAGCAGCCAAGATATCGGAGCCGGACGTGAAACCCAGTACTTC. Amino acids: CASSQDIGAGRETQYF.